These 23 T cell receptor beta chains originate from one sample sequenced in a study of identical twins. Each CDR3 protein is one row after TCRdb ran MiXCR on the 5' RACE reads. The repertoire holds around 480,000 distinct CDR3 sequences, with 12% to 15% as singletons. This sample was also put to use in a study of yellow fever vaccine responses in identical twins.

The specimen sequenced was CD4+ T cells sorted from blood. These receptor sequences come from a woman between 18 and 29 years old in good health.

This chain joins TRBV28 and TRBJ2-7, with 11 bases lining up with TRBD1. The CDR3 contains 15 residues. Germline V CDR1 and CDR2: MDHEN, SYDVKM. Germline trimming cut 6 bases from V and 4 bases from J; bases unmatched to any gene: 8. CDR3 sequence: CASRYLGTGGYEQYF. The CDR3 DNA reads TGTGCCAGCAGATACCTCGGGACAGGGGGTTACGAGCAGTACTTC. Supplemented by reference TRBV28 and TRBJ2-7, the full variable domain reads DVKVTQSSRYLVKRTGEKVFLECVQDMDHENMFWYRQDPGLGLRLIYFSYDVKMKEKGDIPEGYSVSREKKERFSLILESASTNQTSMYLCASRYLGTGGYEQYFGPGTRLTVT.

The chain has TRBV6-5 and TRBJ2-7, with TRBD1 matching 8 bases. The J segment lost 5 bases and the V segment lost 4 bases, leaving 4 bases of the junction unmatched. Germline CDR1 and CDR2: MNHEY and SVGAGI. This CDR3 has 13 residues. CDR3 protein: CASSSLTGDEQYF. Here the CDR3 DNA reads TGTGCCAGCAGTTCGCTGACAGGGGACGAGCAGTACTTC.

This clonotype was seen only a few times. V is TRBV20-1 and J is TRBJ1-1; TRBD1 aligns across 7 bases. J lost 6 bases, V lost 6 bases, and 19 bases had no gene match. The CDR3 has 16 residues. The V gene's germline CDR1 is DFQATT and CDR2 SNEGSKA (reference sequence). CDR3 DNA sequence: TGCAGTGCGGCAAGAGGGGGCGAGGTAATTCGTCCTGAAGCTTTCTTT. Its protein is CSAARGGEVIRPEAFF.

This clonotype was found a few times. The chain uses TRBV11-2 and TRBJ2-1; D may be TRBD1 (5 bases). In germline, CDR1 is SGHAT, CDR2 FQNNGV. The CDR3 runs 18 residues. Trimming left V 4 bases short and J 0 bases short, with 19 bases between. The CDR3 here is CASSSTSGSGVSYNEQFF. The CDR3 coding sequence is TGTGCCAGCAGCTCCACCTCAGGGTCAGGAGTCTCCTACAATGAGCAGTTCTTC.

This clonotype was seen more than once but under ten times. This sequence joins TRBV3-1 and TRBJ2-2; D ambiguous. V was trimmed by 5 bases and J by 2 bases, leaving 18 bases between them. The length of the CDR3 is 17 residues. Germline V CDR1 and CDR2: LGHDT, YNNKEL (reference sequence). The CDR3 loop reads CASSSLLVGHNTGELFF. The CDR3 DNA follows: TGTGCCAGCAGCTCCCTTTTGGTGGGTCACAACACCGGGGAGCTGTTTTTT.

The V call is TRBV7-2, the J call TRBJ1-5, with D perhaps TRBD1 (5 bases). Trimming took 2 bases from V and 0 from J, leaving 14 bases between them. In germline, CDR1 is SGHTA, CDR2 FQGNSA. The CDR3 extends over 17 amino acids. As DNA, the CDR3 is TGTGCCAGCAGCTTATACCGGGGGGTATATAGCAATCAGCCCCAGCATTTT. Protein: CASSLYRGVYSNQPQHF.

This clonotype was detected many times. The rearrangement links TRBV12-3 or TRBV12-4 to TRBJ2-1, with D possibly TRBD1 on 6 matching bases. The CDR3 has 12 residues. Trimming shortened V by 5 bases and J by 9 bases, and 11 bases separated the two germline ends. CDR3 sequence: CASSLIRGEQFF. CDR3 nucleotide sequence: TGTGCCAGCAGTCTCATCAGGGGTGAGCAGTTCTTC.

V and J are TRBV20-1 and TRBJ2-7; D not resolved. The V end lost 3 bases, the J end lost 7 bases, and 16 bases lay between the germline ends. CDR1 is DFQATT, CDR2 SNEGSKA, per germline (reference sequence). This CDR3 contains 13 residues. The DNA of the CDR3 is TGCAGTGCTAGCCTTGGAAACTCTGGAGAGCAGTACTTC. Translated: CSASLGNSGEQYF.

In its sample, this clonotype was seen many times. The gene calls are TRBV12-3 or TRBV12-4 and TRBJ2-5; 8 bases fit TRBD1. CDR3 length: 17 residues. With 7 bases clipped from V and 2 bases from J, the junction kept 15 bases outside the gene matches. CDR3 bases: TGTGCCAGCACCCACCCGCCGGGGACAGGCCTACAAGAGACCCAGTACTTC. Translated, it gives CASTHPPGTGLQETQYF.

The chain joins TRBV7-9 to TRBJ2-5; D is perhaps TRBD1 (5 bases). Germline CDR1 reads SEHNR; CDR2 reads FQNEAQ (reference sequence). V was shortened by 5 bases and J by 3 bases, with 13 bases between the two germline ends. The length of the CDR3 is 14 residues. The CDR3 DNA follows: TGTGCCAGCAGCGGCTCCAGGGTCGAAGAGACCCAGTACTTC. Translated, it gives CASSGSRVEETQYF.

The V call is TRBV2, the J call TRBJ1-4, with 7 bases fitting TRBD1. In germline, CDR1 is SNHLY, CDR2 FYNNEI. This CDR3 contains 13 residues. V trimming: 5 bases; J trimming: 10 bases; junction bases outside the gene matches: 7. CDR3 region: CASSNDREGKLFF. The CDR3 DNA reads TGTGCCAGCAGTAACGACAGGGAAGGAAAACTGTTTTTT.

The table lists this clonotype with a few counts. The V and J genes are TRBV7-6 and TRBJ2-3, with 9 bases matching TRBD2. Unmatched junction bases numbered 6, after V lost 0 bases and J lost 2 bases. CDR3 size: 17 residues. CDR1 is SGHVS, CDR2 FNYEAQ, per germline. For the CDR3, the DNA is TGTGCCAGCAGCTTAGCGCGACTAGCGGAATACACAGATACGCAGTATTTT. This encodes CASSLARLAEYTDTQYF.

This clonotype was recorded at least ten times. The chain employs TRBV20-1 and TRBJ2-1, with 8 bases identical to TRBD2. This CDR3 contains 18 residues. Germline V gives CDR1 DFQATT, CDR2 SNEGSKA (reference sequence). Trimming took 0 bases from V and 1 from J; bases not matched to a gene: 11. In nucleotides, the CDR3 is TGCAGTGCTAGAGATTTAAGCGGGAGCGTCGGGTCCTACAATGAGCAGTTCTTC. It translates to CSARDLSGSVGSYNEQFF.

This CDR3 reads CASGLAHQPQHF. The CDR3 bases are TGTGCTAGTGGTTTGGCGCATCAGCCCCAGCATTTT. The rearrangement links TRBV12-5 to TRBJ1-5; D is unresolved. The CDR3 has 12 amino acids. Deletions cut 1 base from V and 5 bases from J, with 3 bases between. Looked up from germline, CDR1 is LGHNT and CDR2 is FRNRAP.

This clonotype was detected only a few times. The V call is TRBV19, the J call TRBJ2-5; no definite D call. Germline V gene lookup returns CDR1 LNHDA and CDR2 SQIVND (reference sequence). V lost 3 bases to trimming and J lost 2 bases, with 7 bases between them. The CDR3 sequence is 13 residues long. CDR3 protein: CASSIGIQETQYF. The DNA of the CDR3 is TGTGCCAGTAGTATCGGTATTCAAGAGACCCAGTACTTC.

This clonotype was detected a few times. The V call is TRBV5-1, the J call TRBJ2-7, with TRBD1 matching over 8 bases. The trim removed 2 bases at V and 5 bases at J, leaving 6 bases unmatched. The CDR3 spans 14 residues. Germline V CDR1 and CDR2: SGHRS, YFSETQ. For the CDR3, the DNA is TGCGCCAGCAGCTTTTCAGGGGGCGTCGACGAGCAGTACTTC. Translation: CASSFSGGVDEQYF. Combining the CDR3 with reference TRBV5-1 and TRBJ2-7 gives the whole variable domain KAGVTQTPRYLIKTRGQQVTLSCSPISGHRSVSWYQQTPGQGLQFLFEYFSETQRNKGNFPGRFSGRQFSNSRSEMNVSTLELGDSALYLCASSFSGGVDEQYFGPGTRLTVT.

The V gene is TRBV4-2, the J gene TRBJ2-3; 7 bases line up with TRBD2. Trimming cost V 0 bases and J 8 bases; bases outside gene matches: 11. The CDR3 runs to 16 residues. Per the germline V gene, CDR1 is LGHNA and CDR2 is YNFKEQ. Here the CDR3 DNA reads TGTGCCAGCAGCCAAGATGGAGGGAGGGCCGGCAGTACGCAGTATTTT. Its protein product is CASSQDGGRAGSTQYF.

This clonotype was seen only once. CDR3 amino acids: CASSTGQGLGYTF. The CDR3 nucleotides are TGTGCCAGCAGCACGGGACAGGGATTAGGCTACACCTTC. The chain recombines TRBV7-2 with TRBJ1-2; the match to TRBD1 covers 9 bases. The CDR3 covers 13 residues. Germline assignment: CDR1 SGHTA and CDR2 FQGNSA. V shed 5 bases, J shed 8 bases, and the junction held 6 bases outside the gene matches. Complete variable domain (other parts from reference TRBV7-2 and TRBJ1-2): GAGVSQSPSNKVTEKGKDVELRCDPISGHTALYWYRQSLGQGLEFLIYFQGNSAPDKSGLPSDRFSAERTGGSVSTLTIQRTQQEDSAVYLCASSTGQGLGYTFGSGTRLTVV.

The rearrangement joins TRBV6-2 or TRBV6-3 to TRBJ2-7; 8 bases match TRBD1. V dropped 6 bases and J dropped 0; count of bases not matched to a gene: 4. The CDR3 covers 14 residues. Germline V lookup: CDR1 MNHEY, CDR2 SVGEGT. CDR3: CASRATGGSYEQYF. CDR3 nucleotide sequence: TGTGCCAGCAGGGCCACAGGGGGCTCCTACGAGCAGTACTTC.

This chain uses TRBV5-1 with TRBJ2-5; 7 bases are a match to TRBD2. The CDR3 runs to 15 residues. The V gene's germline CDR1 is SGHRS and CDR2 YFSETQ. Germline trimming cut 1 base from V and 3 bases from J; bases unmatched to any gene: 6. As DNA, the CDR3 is TGCGCCAGCAGCTTGACGGGAGGCTTAGAAGAGACCCAGTACTTC. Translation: CASSLTGGLEETQYF.

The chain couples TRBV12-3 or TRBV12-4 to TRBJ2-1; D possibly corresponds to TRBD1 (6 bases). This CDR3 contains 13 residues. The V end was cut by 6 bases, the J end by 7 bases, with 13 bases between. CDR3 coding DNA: TGTGCCAGCAGCCCCGGGACATTAAATGAGCAGTTCTTC. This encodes CASSPGTLNEQFF.

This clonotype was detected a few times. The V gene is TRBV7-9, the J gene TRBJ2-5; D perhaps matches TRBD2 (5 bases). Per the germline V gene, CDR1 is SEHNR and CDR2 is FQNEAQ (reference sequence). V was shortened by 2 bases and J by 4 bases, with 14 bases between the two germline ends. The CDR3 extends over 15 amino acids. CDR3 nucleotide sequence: TGTGCCAGCAGCTTAATTACGGGGTCGGGAGAGACCCAGTACTTC. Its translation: CASSLITGSGETQYF.

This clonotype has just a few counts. CDR3 sequence reads: CAWRQGPSYEQYF. Written as DNA, the CDR3 is TGTGCCTGGAGACAGGGACCTTCCTACGAGCAGTACTTC. The genes are TRBV30 and TRBJ2-7, with D possibly being TRBD1 (6 bases). The V end lost 3 bases, the J end lost 1 base, and 10 bases lay between the germline ends. The CDR3 spans 13 residues. Germline V CDR1 and CDR2: GTSNPN, SVGIG (reference sequence).